These 5 T cell receptor beta chains share one sample of origin, sequenced in a study of blood T cells in healthy people across ages. Primers used in a second PCR of about 7 to 12 cycles were a sample-barcoded 5' primer and a J-beta primer mix. TCRdb re-analysed the 5' RACE reads in MiXCR, keeping a single row per CDR3 protein. The sample has around 780,000 distinct CDR3 sequences; roughly 24% are singletons. This sample was shared with a second study, whose subject was T cells of mothers and their children.

Sequences were obtained from blood. These receptors were taken from a boy between 10 and 17 years old in good health.

This clonotype has only a few counts. The rearrangement uses TRBV6-6 and TRBJ2-7; D uncertain. CDR1 and CDR2 from the germline V gene are MNHNY and SVGAGI (reference sequence). Between the trimmed V and J ends, which lost 10 bases and 3 bases, there was a span of 13 bases. CDR3 length: 12 amino acids. CDR3 coding DNA: TGTGCCATTTCCCCGGGCGGCTACGAGCAGTACTTC. It encodes CAISPGGYEQYF.

With respect to this clonotype: One end of the junction varies from germline; a read error may be responsible. The rearrangement links TRBV3-1 to TRBJ2-1; 7 nucleotides agree with TRBD1. Looked up from germline, CDR1 is LGHDT and CDR2 is YNNKEL (reference sequence). The CDR3 is 13 amino acids. The CDR3 DNA reads as TGTACCAGCAGCCAAGTCTCAGGGGGTGAGCAGTTCTTC. It codes for CTSSQVSGGEQFF.

This clonotype showed up just a few times. This chain connects TRBV10-2 to TRBJ2-7, with 13 bases identical to TRBD2. V shed 10 bases and J 6 bases; nucleotides not matched to a gene: 6. Germline V gives CDR1 WSHSY, CDR2 SAAADI. The CDR3 is 13 amino acids. CDR3 protein: CATGTSGEGEQYF. Here the CDR3 DNA reads TGCGCCACCGGGACTAGCGGGGAGGGCGAGCAGTACTTC.

This clonotype showed up just a few times. The chain uses TRBV2 and TRBJ2-1, with 8 bases that match TRBD1. Near its end, the DNA agrees better with TRBJ2-7, so the J call may be wrong. The CDR3 has 12 residues. Germline V CDR1 and CDR2: SNHLY, FYNNEI. CDR3 sequence (DNA): TGTGCCAACAGGAAACAGGGGGGCGAGCAGTACTTC. It specifies CANRKQGGEQYF.

The gene calls are TRBV6-1 and TRBJ2-3, with D tentatively TRBD1 (5 bases). The germline CDR1 and CDR2 sequences are MNHNS and SASEGT. The CDR3 extends over 15 amino acids. V was trimmed by 1 base and J by 6 bases, leaving 14 bases between them. The DNA of the CDR3 is TGTGCCAGCAGTGAAGGCTTGACAGCGACGGATACGCAGTATTTT. This translates into CASSEGLTATDTQYF.